This T cell receptor (beta chain) was sequenced in a study of blood T cell repertoires in COVID-19 (dated by TCRdb to about 2020). The study in broad terms: The collaborator samples originated in the United States, Italy and Spain and spanned the acute and convalescent phases of COVID-19. The samples were drawn from two sources: the first 160 participants of the ongoing ImmuneRACE study, and some 1,300 subjects contributed by 6 global collaborators. Where HLA class I and class II types were available, the types were taken from metadata supplied by the sample provider, not from assay-based typing. Subjects who had been exposed to COVID-19, were actively infected with it, or had recovered from it provided the deeply sampled blood TCRbeta repertoires that made up the dataset. The material from the prospective study consisted of cDNA or gDNA derived from T cells, B-cell-depleted T cells, or PBMCs. The repertoires were released in a freely available public database intended as a resource for research on the immune response to SARS-CoV-2. Nearly every sample came with metadata listing a de-identified subject ID, COVID-19 status, age in years and sex.

The immunoSEQ Assay, a bias-controlled multiplex PCR, was used to amplify TCRbeta CDR3 regions from genomic DNA. The authors' pipeline ran thus. Nucleated cell counts per sample were estimated from amplification of reference gene primers within the assay. Sequence reads were collapsed and filtered to measure the absolute abundance of every unique TCRbeta CDR3 rearrangement. Productive Simpson clonality was computed per sample as the square root of Simpson's diversity index over productive rearrangements. As stored in TCRdb, this immuneACCESS dataset retains in-frame rearrangements with V and J assigned. A fraction of the clones does not appear; measured against another copy, unresolved V genes explain less than half of the discrepancy, and the remainder lacks a known reason. The DNA was the basis for D and trimming; V, J and clone size are from that table. This sample holds fewer than 200,000 clones; 89% were observed only once. Of the sample, approximately 2.1% falls within the top ten clones.

Study-wide conclusions, independent of this receptor: Clinical and demographic metadata were provided uncurated, with the amount varying by source and participant.

Germline trimming amounts to 5 bases on V and 6 bases on J, with 9 as the count of junction bases outside the gene matches. The CDR3 has 17 amino acids, counting the end cysteine and phenylalanine. This entry keeps only the CDR3 DNA: 51 bases, framed from base 1. The germline V gene (reference sequence) yields SGHNT for CDR1 and YYREEE for CDR2. Samples from volunteer blood donors who had recovered from COVID-19 were contributed by a second Seattle source. Each collaborating institution followed its own protocols to collect whole blood in K2EDTA tubes. Collaborator samples were shipped for TCRbeta analysis as frozen whole blood, isolated PBMCs, or DNA extracted from either sample type. With respect to this clone: Its antigen is still unknown. No much larger clone is present one base from it, and per-base qualities are unavailable.

This chain joins TRBV5-4 to TRBJ2-2, with 14 bases in between that match TRBD2. This TCR derives from a young man who had recovered from COVID-19. Sequences were obtained from peripheral blood. CDR3 region: CASSQPGLAGVAGELFF. The nucleotide sequence reads as follows: TGTGCCAGCAGTCAGCCGGGACTAGCGGGAGTAGCCGGGGAGCTGTTTTTT.